Following are 26 T cell receptor beta chains from one sample sequenced in a study of T cells after posttransplantation cyclophosphamide. The table came from immunoSEQ multiplex PCR; TCRdb's copy has only in-frame clones and leaves some out. The specimen has approximately 7,500 clones, none found just once. A marrow graft followed busulfan-fludarabine conditioning, with cyclophosphamide on days +3 and +4. This sample comprised PBMCs, obtained after allogeneic stem cell transplant with posttransplant cyclophosphamide. The source of these receptors is a male patient aged 18 to 29 who received an allogeneic stem cell transplant from an unrelated donor, was CMV-positive, and had acute and chronic GVHD. Part of the T cells may come from the graft donor.

The table lists this clone with many counts. CDR3: CASSQDAAGGNEQFF. For the CDR3, the DNA is TGCGCCAGCAGCCAAGACGCCGCAGGGGGCAATGAGCAGTTCTTC. V usage is TRBV4-3 and J usage is TRBJ2-1; 7 bases map to TRBD1. The CDR3 sequence is 15 residues long. V lost 0 bases to trimming and J lost 6 bases; unmatched junction nucleotides: 5. Germline V CDR1 and CDR2: LGHNA, YSLEER.

This clone has ten or more counts. V and J are TRBV9 and TRBJ2-1; 7 bases align to TRBD1. V shed 4 bases, J shed 7 bases, and the junction held 8 bases outside the gene matches. The CDR3 contains 14 residues. Germline CDR1 and CDR2: SGDLS and YYNGEE. This CDR3 is CASSNPGQRNEQFF. The CDR3 bases are TGTGCCAGCAGCAACCCGGGACAGAGAAATGAGCAGTTCTTC.

This clone came up many times. This chain uses TRBV5-6 with TRBJ2-2; D unclear. The CDR3 is 11 amino acids. Germline CDR1 is SGHDT and CDR2 is YYEEEE. Trimming removed 5 bases from V and 8 bases from J, with 7 bases in between. This chain's CDR3 is CASSVSGELFF. As DNA, the CDR3 is TGTGCCAGCAGTGTTTCGGGGGAGCTGTTTTTT.

This clone appeared many times. V usage is TRBV5-4 and J usage is TRBJ2-3; possibly TRBD2 for D (6 bases). The CDR3 covers 16 residues. Germline CDR1 SGHNT, CDR2 YYREEE (reference sequence). V gave up 0 bases and J gave up 6 bases, with 17 bases separating them. In DNA form, the CDR3 reads TGTGCCAGCAGCTTGGCCTCGCGGGGTATCTCGGATACGCAGTATTTT. Protein product: CASSLASRGISDTQYF.

This clone has ten or more counts. V usage is TRBV28 and J usage is TRBJ2-7; TRBD1 matches at 8 bases. Germline assignment: CDR1 MDHEN and CDR2 SYDVKM. The CDR3 sequence is 15 residues long. After removal of 3 bases from V and 6 bases from J, the junction contained 10 bases not matched to a gene. CDR3 region: CASSFSAGGVSEQYV. In DNA, the CDR3 is TGTGCCAGCAGTTTCTCGGCAGGGGGCGTTTCCGAGCAGTACGTC.

This clone counts as medium-sized. The chain is built from TRBV5-6 and TRBJ2-7; no definite D call. The CDR3 contains 11 residues. Per germline, CDR1 SGHDT and CDR2 YYEEEE. V dropped 4 bases and J dropped 1 base, with 3 bases sitting between them. CDR3 DNA sequence: TGTGCCAGCAGCCGTTCCTACGAGCAGTACTTC. Encoded protein: CASSRSYEQYF. The variable domain in full, with the rest retrieved from reference TRBV5-6 and TRBJ2-7, is DAGVTQSPTHLIKTRGQQVTLRCSPKSGHDTVSWYQQALGQGPQFIFQYYEEEERQRGNFPDRFSGHQFPNYSSELNVNALLLGDSALYLCASSRSYEQYFGPGTRLTVT.

This clone was detected many times. This chain joins TRBV28 and TRBJ2-7, with TRBD1 identical over 7 bases. There are 15 residues in the CDR3. The V gene end was trimmed by 4 bases and the J gene end by 3 bases; junction bases not matched to a gene: 9. Per germline, CDR1 MDHEN and CDR2 SYDVKM. In nucleotides, the CDR3 is TGTGCCAGCAGTTCAATAGGGGGCGGGCTCTACGAGCAGTACGTC. It translates to CASSSIGGGLYEQYV.

This clone was detected a few times. The genes are TRBV28 and TRBJ1-2; 9 bases line up with TRBD1. The CDR3 totals 13 residues. The J segment lost 7 bases and the V segment lost 6 bases, leaving 6 bases of the junction unmatched. Per germline, CDR1 MDHEN and CDR2 SYDVKM. In DNA form, the CDR3 reads TGTGCCAGCAGACGGACAGGGGAGGGTGGCTACACCTTC. This sequence encodes CASRRTGEGGYTF.

This clone was recorded many times. This chain uses TRBV2 with TRBJ1-6; a weak D match, TRBD1 (6 bases). Germline CDR1 is SNHLY and CDR2 is FYNNEI. The CDR3 consists of 16 residues. V gave up 5 bases and J gave up 9 bases, with 20 bases separating them. The CDR3 region is CASSLLAGAGGSPLHF. CDR3 DNA sequence: TGTGCCAGCAGTCTCCTCGCAGGGGCCGGCGGTTCACCCCTCCACTTT.

At least ten counts were recorded for this clone. The chain combines TRBV5-6 with TRBJ1-5, with unresolved D. The ends were cut back, 4 bases at V and 6 bases at J, with 8 bases in the middle. The CDR3 contains 12 residues. Germline V gene data show CDR1 as SGHDT and CDR2 as YYEEEE. The CDR3, as DNA: TGTGCCAGCAGCGTGGACGGTCAGCCCCAGCATTTT. As protein: CASSVDGQPQHF.

This clone occurred many times. This chain links TRBV30 with TRBJ1-5, with TRBD1 as a possible D gene (5 bases). From germline, CDR1 is GTSNPN and CDR2 SVGIG (reference sequence). V was cut by 3 bases and J by 6 bases, with 15 bases left in between. This CDR3 is built from 14 residues. The DNA for the CDR3 is TGTGCCTGGAGGGGGTCCAGGGATGGTCAGCCCCAGCATTTT. It codes for CAWRGSRDGQPQHF.

This clone was counted ten times or more. This sequence joins TRBV18 and TRBJ2-7, with D perhaps matching TRBD1 (6 bases). Germline-derived CDR1 and CDR2 are KGHSH and LQKENI. This CDR3 has 14 residues. Trimming took off 5 bases at V and 5 bases at J, with 16 bases between the two ends. The chain's CDR3 is CASSSTGSFDEQYV. CDR3 DNA: TGTGCCAGCTCATCAACAGGGTCCTTTGACGAGCAGTACGTC.

This clone has at least ten counts. The J gene is TRBJ1-2, the V gene TRBV5-1, with D perhaps TRBD1 (5 bases). The ends were cut back, 0 bases at V and 8 bases at J, with 14 bases in the middle. Germline V gene lookup returns CDR1 SGHRS and CDR2 YFSETQ. The CDR3 is 14 residues long. CDR3 in amino acids: CASSLERQGRGYTF. The DNA for the CDR3 is TGCGCCAGCAGCTTGGAAAGGCAGGGAAGGGGCTACACCTTC.

This clone was found many times. V gene TRBV5-5 combines with J gene TRBJ2-7; tentatively, D is TRBD1 (5 bases). This CDR3 is built from 15 residues. Looked up from germline, CDR1 is SGHKS and CDR2 is YYEKEE (reference sequence). Trimming stripped 0 bases from V and 9 bases from J, with 19 bases between. CDR3 residues: CASSLEGNELRGQYF. For the CDR3, the DNA is TGTGCCAGCAGCTTGGAGGGGAACGAACTACGAGGGCAGTACTTC.

There are many counts of this clone. The rearrangement links TRBV2 to TRBJ1-2; D might be TRBD1 (5 bases). Germline CDR1 SNHLY, CDR2 FYNNEI. The CDR3 consists of 14 residues. V dropped 6 bases and J dropped 8 bases, with 19 bases sitting between them. The CDR3, as DNA: TGTGCCAGCAGCGCAGGGACTCAGCGAGGAGGCTACACCTTC. It translates to CASSAGTQRGGYTF. The variable domain in full, completed from reference TRBV2 and TRBJ1-2, reads EPEVTQTPSHQVTQMGQEVILRCVPISNHLYFYWYRQILGQKVEFLVSFYNNEISEKSEIFDDQFSVERPDGSNFTLKIRSTKLEDSAMYFCASSAGTQRGGYTFGSGTRLTVV.

This clone was counted ten times or more. The genes are TRBV12-5 and TRBJ2-5, with TRBD2 identical over 7 bases. This CDR3 is 18 amino acids long. The V and J ends lost 1 base and 2 bases, in that order; junction bases with no gene match: 13. Germline lookup yields CDR1 LGHNT and CDR2 FRNRAP. The CDR3 loop is CASGLGGGGALRQETQYF. The CDR3 nucleotides read TGTGCTAGTGGTTTGGGTGGGGGGGGTGCCCTACGTCAAGAGACCCAGTACTTC.

This clone was counted many times. J is TRBJ2-2 and V is TRBV2; D is perhaps TRBD2 (7 bases). Trimming removed 5 bases from V and 3 bases from J, with 13 bases in between. There are 15 residues in the CDR3. Per the germline V gene, CDR1 is SNHLY and CDR2 is FYNNEI. This CDR3 is CASSPRGAYTGELFF. The CDR3, as DNA: TGTGCCAGCAGTCCCCGGGGGGCCTACACCGGGGAGCTGTTTTTT.

There are a few counts of this clone. The V call is TRBV30, the J call TRBJ1-2; 9 bases fit TRBD1. The CDR3 sequence is 14 residues long. The trim removed 2 bases at V and 12 bases at J, leaving 13 bases unmatched. Germline CDR1 reads GTSNPN; CDR2 reads SVGIG (reference sequence). CDR3 DNA: TGTGCCTGGAGTCCCGGGACAGGGAGATTGGGCCACACCTTC. Its protein is CAWSPGTGRLGHTF.

This clone was recorded at least ten times. The chain is built from TRBV9 and TRBJ2-4, with D possibly being TRBD2 (5 bases). V shed 3 bases and J shed 6 bases, with 19 bases lying between them. The germline V gene has CDR1 SGDLS and CDR2 YYNGEE. CDR3 length equals 16 residues. Written as DNA, the CDR3 is TGTGCCAGCAGCGAGCCCGTGGGGAGCCATTCAAACATTCAGTACTTC. It codes for CASSEPVGSHSNIQYF.

This clone was counted ten times or more. The chain links TRBV10-1 to TRBJ2-1; 10 nucleotides line up with TRBD1. This CDR3 contains 16 residues. The V gene's germline CDR1 is WNHNN and CDR2 SYGVQD (reference sequence). Trimming removed 8 bases from V and 6 bases from J; junction bases left unmatched: 13. This CDR3 is CASPDPGGQGINEQFF. CDR3 DNA: TGCGCCAGCCCTGATCCCGGGGGACAGGGGATCAATGAGCAGTTCTTC.

The chain employs TRBV5-4 and TRBJ2-1; 11 bases agree with TRBD2. V lost 4 bases to trimming and J lost 9 bases; unmatched junction nucleotides: 12. Germline-derived CDR1 and CDR2 are SGHNT and YYREEE (reference sequence). CDR3 length equals 16 residues. This CDR3 reads CASSKGASGGYIEQFF. CDR3 nucleotides: TGTGCCAGCAGCAAAGGGGCTAGCGGGGGGTATATTGAGCAGTTCTTC.

There are many counts of this clone. V and J are TRBV28 and TRBJ1-2; a weak D match, TRBD1 (5 bases). The CDR3 is 14 residues long. Per the germline V gene, CDR1 is MDHEN and CDR2 is SYDVKM. The V gene lost 6 bases and the J gene lost 8 bases, with 19 bases spanning the gap. DNA for the CDR3: TGTGCCAGCAGGTCGGGGGACCCCGTCGGCGGCTACACCTTC. Residues: CASRSGDPVGGYTF.

In this sample, this clone turned up many times. The chain is built from TRBV5-1 and TRBJ1-2; possible D gene TRBD1, 5 bases. The V gene lost 4 bases and the J gene lost 4 bases, with 8 bases spanning the gap. This CDR3 contains 12 residues. Germline CDR1 reads SGHRS; CDR2 reads YFSETQ. Here the CDR3 reads CASSVDSYGYTF. In DNA form, the CDR3 reads TGCGCCAGCAGCGTAGACAGCTATGGCTACACCTTC.

This clone was counted at least ten times. The identical CDR3 is also encoded by other nucleotide sequences in the sample. This chain connects TRBV11-2 to TRBJ2-7; 8 bases agree with TRBD2. Germline CDR1 is SGHAT and CDR2 is FQNNGV. The V gene end was trimmed by 9 bases and the J gene end by 2 bases; junction bases not matched to a gene: 12. The CDR3 is made up of 15 amino acids. CDR3 nucleotide sequence: TGTGCCAGTAGCCGAGGGACGGGGGGGACCTACGAGCAGTACTTC. Encoded protein: CASSRGTGGTYEQYF.

This clone occurred many times. This rearrangement joins TRBV1 to TRBJ2-7; the table gives TRBD1 as D, unverified against the DNA. TRBV1 is shown as a pseudogene. The CDR3 has 15 residues. CDR3 sequence (DNA): TGCACCAGCAGCCAAGACAGGGGCTCCTTCTACGAGCAGTACGTC. Protein sequence: CTSSQDRGSFYEQYV.

This clone counts as medium-sized (0.01 to 0.1%). The chain employs TRBV19 and TRBJ1-5; D not certain. Per germline, CDR1 LNHDA and CDR2 SQIVND (reference sequence). V was cut by 0 bases and J by 5 bases, with 17 bases left in between. This CDR3 region has 17 residues. Here the CDR3 DNA reads TGTGCCAGTAGTATAGATGGAGACCCTAAGCAACATCAGCCCCAGCATTTT. It translates to CASSIDGDPKQHQPQHF.